One and the same sample provided the 7 T cell receptor beta chains below, sequenced in a study of molecular identifiers for immune sequencing clone quantification. TCRdb re-called the PCR reads with MiXCR, one entry per CDR3 protein. The sample has fewer than 10,000 distinct CDR3 sequences; roughly a fifth are singletons. The sample consisted of naive CD8+ T cells from blood, with Jurkat cell RNA spiked in. The sample's subset: FACS-sorted CD8+CD4-CCR7+CD45RA+ naive T cells. Source of these receptors: a human donor in good health. Some libraries in this study had Jurkat cell RNA spiked in.

This clonotype occurred many times. The genes are TRBV19 and TRBJ2-2; D not resolved. CDR1 LNHDA and CDR2 SQIVND come from the germline V gene (reference sequence). Deletions cut 5 bases from V and 5 bases from J, with 6 bases between. This CDR3 spans 12 amino acids. CDR3 sequence: CASSFWTGELFF. Written as DNA, the CDR3 is TGTGCCAGTAGTTTCTGGACCGGGGAGCTGTTTTTT.

A remark on this clonotype: This may arise from a read error, as a much more abundant clone is one base away. The chain couples TRBV4-3 to TRBJ2-7; 9 positions agree with TRBD2. CDR3 length: 17 residues. Germline CDR1 is LGHNA and CDR2 is YSLEER. CDR3 region: CASSQEFGGGAIYDQYF. The CDR3 DNA reads TGCGCCAGCAGCCAAGAATTCGGCGGGGGGGCAATCTACGATCAGTACTTC.

This clonotype is medium-sized (0.01 to 0.1%) in the sample. Here the CDR3 reads CASSQGQGVSEGNQPQHF. In nucleotides, the CDR3 is TGTGCCAGCAGCCAAGGCCAAGGGGTAAGTGAAGGCAATCAGCCCCAGCATTTT. V gene TRBV14 combines with J gene TRBJ1-5; a possible D gene is TRBD1 (5 bases). There are 18 residues in the CDR3. V was shortened by 1 base and J by 2 bases, with 18 bases between the two germline ends. CDR1 SGHDN and CDR2 FVKESK come from the germline V gene.

This clonotype was picked up many times. The chain uses TRBV20-1 and TRBJ2-7; D could derive from TRBD1 or TRBD2 (5 bases each). The CDR3 totals 16 residues. Germline V gene data show CDR1 as DFQATT and CDR2 as SNEGSKA (reference sequence). Trimming cost V 6 bases and J 3 bases, with 24 bases left between them. CDR3 DNA sequence: TGCAGTGCAAGACATGTTCGGGGCGCGAGGAACTACGAGCAGTACTTC. Translated: CSARHVRGARNYEQYF.

This clonotype counts as medium-sized. The J gene is TRBJ2-1, the V gene TRBV6-5; D unresolved. Germline CDR1 reads MNHEY; CDR2 reads SVGAGI. V lost 8 bases and J lost 6, with 11 bases in between. This CDR3 spans 12 amino acids. The DNA for the CDR3 is TGTGCCAGCCGAAGTATGGGCAATGAGCAGTTCTTC. Protein product: CASRSMGNEQFF.

The V gene is TRBV7-9, the J gene TRBJ1-1; a weak D match, TRBD1 (6 bases). Trimming took off 5 bases at V and 11 bases at J, with 15 bases between the two ends. Germline lookup yields CDR1 SEHNR and CDR2 FQNEAQ (reference sequence). The CDR3 extends over 12 amino acids. The CDR3 sequence is CASSLDYREAFF. The CDR3 nucleotides are TGTGCCAGCAGCCTAGACTACAGGGAGGCTTTCTTT.

This clonotype was recorded at least ten times. V usage is TRBV27 and J usage is TRBJ2-7, with 12 bases that match TRBD2. CDR1 is MNHEY and CDR2 is SMNVEV in the germline V gene (reference sequence). Trimming took 3 bases from V and 2 from J; bases not matched to a gene: 8. The CDR3 runs 17 residues. CDR3 residues: CASSFRRLAGAPYEQYF. Here the CDR3 DNA reads TGTGCCAGCAGTTTCCGTCGACTAGCGGGAGCCCCCTACGAGCAGTACTTC.